This T cell receptor (beta chain) was recovered during a study of OX40 agonist ivuxolimab in advanced cancers. Study-wide background: Hepatocellular carcinoma, melanoma, renal cell or head and neck cancer affected the dose-escalation patients. Previous treatment with anti-PD-1, anti-PD-L1 or anti-CTLA-4 therapy was allowed; 40% had received some. The study's findings and limits: Researchers did not determine the expanded peripheral T cells' antigen specificity.

The length of the CDR3 is 14 residues. Trimming removed 2 bases from V and 3 bases from J, with 11 bases in between. The germline gives CDR1 KGHSH, CDR2 LQKENI. The table came from immunoSEQ multiplex PCR; TCRdb's copy has only in-frame clones and leaves some out. The profile shows about 25,000 clones, 86% of them singletons. Individuals having autoimmune disease history or systemic immunosuppression were not enrolled. The table lists this clone with a count of one. Its specificity is not known. The receptor's source is an adult with an advanced solid tumor such as melanoma, head and neck, liver or kidney cancer. V and J are TRBV18 and TRBJ2-7, with D perhaps matching TRBD2 (5 bases). Sequenced here: CD4+ or CD8+ T cells sorted from blood, sampled in a trial of the OX40 agonist ivuxolimab. The CDR3 region is CASSPDEGVYEQYF. The CDR3 nucleotides read TGTGCCAGCTCACCAGACGAGGGAGTCTACGAGCAGTACTTC.